The 2 T cell receptor beta chains presented below share a single source sample, sequenced in a study of blood T cell repertoires in COVID-19. TCRdb keeps only in-frame clones here, not all; method: immunoSEQ multiplex PCR. The sample includes 50,000 to 70,000 clones, about 75% of them seen just once. Specimen: peripheral blood. The source is a man in his forties or fifties with active or convalescent COVID-19.

The rearrangement links TRBV5-1 to TRBJ2-5; TRBD2 aligns across 15 bases. CDR3 size: 15 residues. The ends lost 7 bases at V and 5 bases at J; junction bases unmatched: 6. Germline values: CDR1 SGHRS, CDR2 YFSETQ. The CDR3 is CASGIGLAGGETQYF. The CDR3 DNA follows: TGCGCCAGCGGTATCGGACTAGCGGGAGGGGAGACCCAGTACTTC.

The V and J genes are TRBV3-1 (or the pseudogene TRBV3-2) and TRBJ2-5, with no clear D. The CDR3 is 14 residues long. Trimming pared 4 bases from V and 5 bases from J, leaving 14 bases between. Per the germline V gene, CDR1 is LGHDT and CDR2 is YNNKEL (reference sequence). The CDR3 loop is CASSPGNVMETQYF. DNA of the CDR3: TGTGCCAGCAGCCCTGGCAACGTCATGGAGACCCAGTACTTC.